This T cell receptor beta chain stems from a study of blood T cell repertoires in COVID-19. Study details: Acute-phase and convalescent COVID-19 samples originated in the United States, Italy and Spain.

CDR3 size: 16 residues. From germline, CDR1 is SGHTA and CDR2 FQGNSA. V was pared by 3 bases and J by 0 bases, with 5 bases of the junction left unmatched. Libraries were prepared by immunoSEQ multiplex PCR; TCRdb keeps only in-frame clonotypes and omits some of them. In the table there are 350,000 to 450,000 clones, roughly nine tenths of which are singletons. The chain carries TRBV7-2 and TRBJ2-1; 7 bases fit TRBD2. The sequencing sample was made of PBMCs or T cells enriched from blood (not recorded which). The sequence was collected from a woman between 40 and 50 years old who had been exposed to COVID-19. This chain's CDR3 is CASSLRRGSSYNEQFF. DNA of the CDR3: TGTGCCAGCAGCTTGCGGCGGGGGAGCTCCTACAATGAGCAGTTCTTC.